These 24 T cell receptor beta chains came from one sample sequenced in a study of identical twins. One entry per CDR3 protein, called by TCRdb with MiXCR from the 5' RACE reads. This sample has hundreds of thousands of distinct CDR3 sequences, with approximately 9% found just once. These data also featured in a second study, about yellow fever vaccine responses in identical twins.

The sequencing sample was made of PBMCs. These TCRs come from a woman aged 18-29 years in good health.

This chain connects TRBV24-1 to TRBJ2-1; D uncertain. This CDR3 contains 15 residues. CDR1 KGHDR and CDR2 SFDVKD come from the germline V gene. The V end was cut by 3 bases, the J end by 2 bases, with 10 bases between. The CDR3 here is CATSDRQVTYNEQFF. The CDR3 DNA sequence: TGTGCCACCAGTGATCGGCAGGTAACCTACAATGAGCAGTTCTTC.

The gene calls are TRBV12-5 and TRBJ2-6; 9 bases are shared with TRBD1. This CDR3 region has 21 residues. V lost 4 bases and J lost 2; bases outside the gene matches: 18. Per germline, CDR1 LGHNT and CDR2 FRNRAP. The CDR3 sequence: CASGYVGPRDRESAGANVLTF. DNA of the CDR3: TGTGCTAGTGGTTACGTAGGGCCCCGGGACAGGGAGTCGGCTGGGGCCAACGTCCTGACTTTC.

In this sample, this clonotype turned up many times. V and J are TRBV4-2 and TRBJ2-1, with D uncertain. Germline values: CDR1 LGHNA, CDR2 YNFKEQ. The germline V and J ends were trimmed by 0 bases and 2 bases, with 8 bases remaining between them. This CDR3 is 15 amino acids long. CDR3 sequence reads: CASSQELGTYNEQFF. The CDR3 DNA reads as TGTGCCAGCAGCCAAGAACTGGGAACCTACAATGAGCAGTTCTTC.

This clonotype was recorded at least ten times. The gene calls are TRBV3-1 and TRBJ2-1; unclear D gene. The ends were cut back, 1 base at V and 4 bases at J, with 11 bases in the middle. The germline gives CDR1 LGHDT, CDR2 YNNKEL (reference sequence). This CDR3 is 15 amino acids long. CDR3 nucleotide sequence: TGTGCCAGCAGCCAAGTGATACAATTTTACAATGAGCAGTTCTTC. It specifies CASSQVIQFYNEQFF.

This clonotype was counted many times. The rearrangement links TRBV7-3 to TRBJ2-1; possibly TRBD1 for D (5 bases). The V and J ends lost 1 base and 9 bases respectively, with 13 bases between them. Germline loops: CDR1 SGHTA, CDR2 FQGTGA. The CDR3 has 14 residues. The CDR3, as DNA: TGTGCCAGCAGCTTAATGGGGCCGGGTAGTGAGCAGTTCTTC. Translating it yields CASSLMGPGSEQFF. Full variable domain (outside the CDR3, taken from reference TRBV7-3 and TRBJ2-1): GAGVSQTPSNKVTEKGKYVELRCDPISGHTALYWYRQSLGQGPEFLIYFQGTGAADDSGLPNDRFFAVRPEGSVSTLKIQRTERGDSAVYLCASSLMGPGSEQFFGPGTRLTVL.

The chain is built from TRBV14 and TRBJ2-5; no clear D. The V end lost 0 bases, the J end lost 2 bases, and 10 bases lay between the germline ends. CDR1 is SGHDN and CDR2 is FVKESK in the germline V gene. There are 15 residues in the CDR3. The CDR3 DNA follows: TGTGCCAGCAGCCAAGACCCTAGTGTTCAAGAGACCCAGTACTTC. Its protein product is CASSQDPSVQETQYF.

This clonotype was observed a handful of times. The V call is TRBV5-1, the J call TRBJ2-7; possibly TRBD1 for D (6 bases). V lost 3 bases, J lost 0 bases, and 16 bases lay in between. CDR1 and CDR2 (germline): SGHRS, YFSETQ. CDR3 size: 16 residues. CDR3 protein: CASSSMGAGSSYEQYF. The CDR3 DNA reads TGCGCCAGCAGCTCTATGGGGGCTGGGAGCTCCTACGAGCAGTACTTC.

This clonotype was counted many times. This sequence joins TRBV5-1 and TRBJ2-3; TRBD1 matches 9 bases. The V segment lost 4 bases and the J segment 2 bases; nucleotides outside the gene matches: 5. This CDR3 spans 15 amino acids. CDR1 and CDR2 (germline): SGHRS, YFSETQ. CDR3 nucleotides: TGCGCCAGCAGCCCGGGACAGGGAAACACAGATACGCAGTATTTT. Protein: CASSPGQGNTDTQYF.

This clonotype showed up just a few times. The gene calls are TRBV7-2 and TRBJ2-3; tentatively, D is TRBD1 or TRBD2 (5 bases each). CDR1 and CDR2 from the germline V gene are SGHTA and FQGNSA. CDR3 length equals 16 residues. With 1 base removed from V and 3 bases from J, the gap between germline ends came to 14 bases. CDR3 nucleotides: TGTGCCAGCAGCTTAGGAAGGGACGATAGGACAGATACGCAGTATTTT. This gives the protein CASSLGRDDRTDTQYF. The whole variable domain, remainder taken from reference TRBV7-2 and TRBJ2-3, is GAGVSQSPSNKVTEKGKDVELRCDPISGHTALYWYRQSLGQGLEFLIYFQGNSAPDKSGLPSDRFSAERTGGSVSTLTIQRTQQEDSAVYLCASSLGRDDRTDTQYFGPGTRLTVL.

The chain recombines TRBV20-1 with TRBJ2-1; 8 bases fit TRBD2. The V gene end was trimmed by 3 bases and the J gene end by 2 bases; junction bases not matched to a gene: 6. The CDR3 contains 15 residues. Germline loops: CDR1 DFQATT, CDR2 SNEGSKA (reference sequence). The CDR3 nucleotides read TGCAGTGCTAGTTCTAGGCGGGGGGCCTACAATGAGCAGTTCTTC. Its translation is CSASSRRGAYNEQFF.

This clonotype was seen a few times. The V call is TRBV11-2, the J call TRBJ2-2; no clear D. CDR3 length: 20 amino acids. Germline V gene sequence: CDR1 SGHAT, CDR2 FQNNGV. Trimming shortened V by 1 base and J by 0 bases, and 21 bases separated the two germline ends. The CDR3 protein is CASSLVGSGKSRTNTGELFF. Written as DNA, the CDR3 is TGTGCCAGCAGCTTAGTGGGTTCGGGCAAATCAAGGACGAACACCGGGGAGCTGTTTTTT.

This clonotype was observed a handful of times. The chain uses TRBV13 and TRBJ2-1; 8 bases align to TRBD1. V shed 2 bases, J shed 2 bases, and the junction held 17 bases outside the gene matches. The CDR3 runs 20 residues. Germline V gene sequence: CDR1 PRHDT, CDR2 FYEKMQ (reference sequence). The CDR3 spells CASSLYRRTNGQGAYNEQFF. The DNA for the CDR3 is TGTGCCAGCAGCTTATATCGCCGTACCAACGGACAGGGAGCCTACAATGAGCAGTTCTTC.

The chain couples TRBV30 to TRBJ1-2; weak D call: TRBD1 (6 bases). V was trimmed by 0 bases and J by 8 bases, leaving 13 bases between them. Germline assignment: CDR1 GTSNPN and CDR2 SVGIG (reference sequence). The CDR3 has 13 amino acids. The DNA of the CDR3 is TGTGCCTGGAGTGTAAAAGGGGGATCCGGCTACACCTTC. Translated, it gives CAWSVKGGSGYTF.

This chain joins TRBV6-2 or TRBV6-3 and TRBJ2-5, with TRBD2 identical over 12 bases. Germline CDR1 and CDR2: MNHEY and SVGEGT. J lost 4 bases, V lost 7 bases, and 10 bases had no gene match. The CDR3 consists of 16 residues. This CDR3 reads CASTKRLAGVGETQYF. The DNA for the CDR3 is TGTGCCAGCACCAAGCGACTAGCGGGAGTTGGAGAGACCCAGTACTTC.

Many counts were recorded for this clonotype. The DNA for the CDR3 is TGCGCCAGCAGCCAAGATGGGCATAGCTCCTACGAGCAGTACTTC. Its protein is CASSQDGHSSYEQYF. The V and J genes are TRBV4-3 and TRBJ2-7; D unresolved. The CDR3 has 15 amino acids. V was clipped by 0 bases and J by 0 bases, with 9 bases between them. Germline CDR1 and CDR2: LGHNA and YSLEER.

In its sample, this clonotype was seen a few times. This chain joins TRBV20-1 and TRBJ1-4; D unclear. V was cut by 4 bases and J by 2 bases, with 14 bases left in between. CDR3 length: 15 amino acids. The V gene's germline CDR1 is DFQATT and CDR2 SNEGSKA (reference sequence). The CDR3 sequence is CSAKGGEDTNEKLFF. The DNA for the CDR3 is TGCAGTGCTAAAGGCGGGGAAGACACTAATGAAAAACTGTTTTTT.

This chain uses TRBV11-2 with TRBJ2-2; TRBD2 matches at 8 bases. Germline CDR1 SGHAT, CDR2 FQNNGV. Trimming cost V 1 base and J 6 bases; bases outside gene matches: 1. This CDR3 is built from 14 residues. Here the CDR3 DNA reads TGTGCCAGCAGCTTAGCCGGGAGGGCCGGGGAGCTGTTTTTT. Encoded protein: CASSLAGRAGELFF.

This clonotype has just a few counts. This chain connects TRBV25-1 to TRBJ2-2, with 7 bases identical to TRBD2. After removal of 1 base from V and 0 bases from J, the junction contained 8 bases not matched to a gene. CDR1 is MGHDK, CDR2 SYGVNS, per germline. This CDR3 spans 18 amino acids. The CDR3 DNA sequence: TGTGCCAGCAGTGAATGGGGGGGAGGGACCCCGAACACCGGGGAGCTGTTTTTT. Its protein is CASSEWGGGTPNTGELFF.

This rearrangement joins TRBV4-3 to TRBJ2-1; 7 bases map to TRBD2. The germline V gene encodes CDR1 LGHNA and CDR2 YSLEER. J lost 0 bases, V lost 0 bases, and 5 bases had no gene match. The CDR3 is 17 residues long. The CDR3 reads CASSQDTSVSSYNEQFF. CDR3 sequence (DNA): TGCGCCAGCAGCCAAGACACTAGCGTAAGCTCCTACAATGAGCAGTTCTTC.

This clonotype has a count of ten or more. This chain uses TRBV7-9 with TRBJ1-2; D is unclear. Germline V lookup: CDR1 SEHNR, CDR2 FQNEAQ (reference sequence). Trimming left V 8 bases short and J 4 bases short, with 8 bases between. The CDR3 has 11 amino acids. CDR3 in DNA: TGTGCCAGCGAGGGTACCTATGGCTACACCTTC. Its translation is CASEGTYGYTF. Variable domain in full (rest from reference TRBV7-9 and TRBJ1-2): DTGVSQNPRHKITKRGQNVTFRCDPISEHNRLYWYRQTLGQGPEFLTYFQNEAQLEKSRLLSDRFSAERPKGSFSTLEIQRTEQGDSAMYLCASEGTYGYTFGSGTRLTVV.

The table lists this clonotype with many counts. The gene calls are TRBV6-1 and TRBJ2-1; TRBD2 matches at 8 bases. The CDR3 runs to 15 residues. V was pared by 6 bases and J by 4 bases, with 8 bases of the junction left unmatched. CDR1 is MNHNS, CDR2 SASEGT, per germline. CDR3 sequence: CASSPPGGAYNEQFF. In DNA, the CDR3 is TGTGCCAGCAGCCCCCCGGGGGGGGCGTACAATGAGCAGTTCTTC.

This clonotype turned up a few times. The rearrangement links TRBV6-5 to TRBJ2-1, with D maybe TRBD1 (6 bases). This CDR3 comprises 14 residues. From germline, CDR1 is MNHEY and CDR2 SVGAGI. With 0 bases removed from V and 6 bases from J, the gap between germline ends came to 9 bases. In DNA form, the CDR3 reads TGTGCCAGCAGTTACTCGGACAGTGGCAATGAGCAGTTCTTC. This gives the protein CASSYSDSGNEQFF.

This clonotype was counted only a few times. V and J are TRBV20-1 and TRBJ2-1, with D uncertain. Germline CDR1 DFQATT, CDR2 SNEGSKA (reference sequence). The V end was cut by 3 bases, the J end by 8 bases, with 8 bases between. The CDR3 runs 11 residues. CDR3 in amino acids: CSASMGDEQFF. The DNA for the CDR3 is TGCAGTGCTAGTATGGGTGATGAGCAGTTCTTC.

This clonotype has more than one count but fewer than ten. CDR3 sequence: CASSLSSPAVWEQYF. CDR3 coding DNA: TGTGCCAGCAGTTTATCGTCGCCGGCTGTCTGGGAGCAGTACTTC. The chain has TRBV27 and TRBJ2-7; D is uncertain. Trimming left V 0 bases short and J 7 bases short, with 16 bases between. This CDR3 has 15 residues. From germline, CDR1 is MNHEY and CDR2 SMNVEV (reference sequence).